The 29 T cell receptor beta chains below were found in one sample sequenced in a study of T cells in localized non-small cell lung cancer. Profiling relied on immunoSEQ multiplex PCR, and the TCRdb table lists in-frame clones only, not all of them. Of about 82,000 clones listed, over 70% are singletons. The sequencing here drew on PBMCs, taken before any cancer treatment. The receptors stem from a man aged 40 to 69 with stage II squamous cell lung carcinoma.

This chain joins TRBV7-2 and TRBJ2-3; D gene unclear. The V end lost 8 bases, the J end lost 5 bases, and 20 bases lay between the germline ends. The V gene's germline CDR1 is SGHTA and CDR2 FQGNSA. This CDR3 contains 15 residues. CDR3 region: CASLFPGFWGDTQYF. The CDR3 nucleotides are TGTGCCAGCCTTTTCCCCGGCTTCTGGGGAGATACGCAGTATTTT.

The chain joins TRBV7-9 to TRBJ1-2, with D perhaps TRBD1 (5 bases). The CDR3 is 15 residues long. The germline V gene encodes CDR1 SEHNR and CDR2 FQNEAQ (reference sequence). Deletions cut 5 bases from V and 5 bases from J, with 18 bases between. CDR3 nucleotides: TGTGCCAGCAGCCCCCGGGCAGGGAGCCGTTATGGCTACACCTTC. Encoded protein: CASSPRAGSRYGYTF.

V usage is TRBV4-3 and J usage is TRBJ2-1, with 10 bases aligning to TRBD1. The CDR3 is 18 residues long. V lost 1 base to trimming and J lost 3 bases; unmatched junction nucleotides: 9. The germline V gene has CDR1 LGHNA and CDR2 YSLEER. In nucleotides, the CDR3 is TGCGCCAGCAGCCAAGCCCAATCCGGGACAGGGGACTACAATGAGCAGTTCTTC. Translated: CASSQAQSGTGDYNEQFF.

This chain connects TRBV7-2 to TRBJ2-3; TRBD1 aligns across 10 bases. Unmatched junction bases numbered 5, after V lost 5 bases and J lost 12 bases. Germline V gene data show CDR1 as SGHTA and CDR2 as FQGNSA. This CDR3 comprises 12 residues. The CDR3 here is CASSVGQGQQYF. The CDR3 nucleotides read TGTGCCAGCAGCGTGGGACAGGGGCAACAGTATTTT.

The chain recombines TRBV5-4 with TRBJ2-3, with D tentatively TRBD2 (6 bases). The CDR3 is 18 amino acids. Trimming stripped 3 bases from V and 4 bases from J, with 24 bases between. Germline values: CDR1 SGHNT, CDR2 YYREEE (reference sequence). CDR3 sequence: CASSSLNVAALGADTQYF. In DNA form, the CDR3 reads TGTGCCAGCAGCTCGTTGAACGTAGCGGCCCTGGGCGCAGATACGCAGTATTTT.

V gene TRBV5-6 combines with J gene TRBJ2-3; unclear D gene. This CDR3 comprises 16 residues. V lost 1 base to trimming and J lost 8 bases, with 20 bases between them. Germline CDR1 SGHDT, CDR2 YYEEEE. The DNA for the CDR3 is TGTGCCAGCAGCTTGCTGGTCGACTTCACCCCAGCTACGCAGTATTTT. As protein: CASSLLVDFTPATQYF.

V gene TRBV27 combines with J gene TRBJ2-5; D remains unclear. Trimming took off 3 bases at V and 1 base at J, with 12 bases between the two ends. The germline CDR1 and CDR2 sequences are MNHEY and SMNVEV (reference sequence). There are 15 residues in the CDR3. The CDR3 coding sequence is TGTGCCAGCAGTTTCTCTGTAAGCCCCCAAGAGACCCAGTACTTC. Translating gives CASSFSVSPQETQYF.

The V and J genes are TRBV7-3 and TRBJ2-3; no definite D call. Trimming cost V 3 bases and J 2 bases, with 6 bases left between them. Germline V gene data show CDR1 as SGHTA and CDR2 as FQGTGA. The CDR3 totals 13 residues. The CDR3 is CASSFDPTDTQYF. DNA for the CDR3: TGTGCCAGCAGCTTTGACCCCACAGATACGCAGTATTTT.

This clone was counted a few times. The chain recombines TRBV7-8 with TRBJ2-1; no definite D call. V dropped 0 bases and J dropped 6 bases, with 6 bases sitting between them. The CDR3 runs 13 residues. The germline CDR1 and CDR2 sequences are SGHVS and FQNEAQ. The DNA of the CDR3 is TGTGCCAGCAGCTTAGCGTGGGTCAATGAGCAGTTCTTC. This encodes CASSLAWVNEQFF.

The chain couples TRBV28 to TRBJ2-7; 10 nucleotides align to TRBD2. The CDR3 runs 15 residues. Germline-derived CDR1 and CDR2 are MDHEN and SYDVKM. V lost 5 bases, J lost 3 bases, and 7 bases stayed unmatched. The chain's CDR3 is CASSPGLAGVYEQYF. DNA for the CDR3: TGTGCCAGCAGTCCCGGGCTAGCGGGAGTCTACGAGCAGTACTTC.

This clone has more than one count but fewer than ten. The chain has TRBV11-3 and TRBJ2-1; 9 nucleotides agree with TRBD1. Germline V CDR1 and CDR2: SGHNT, YENEEA. The V gene end was trimmed by 5 bases and the J gene end by 3 bases; junction bases not matched to a gene: 5. This CDR3 has 15 amino acids. The chain's CDR3 is CASSPGQGLYNEQFF. In DNA, the CDR3 is TGTGCCAGCAGCCCAGGACAGGGGCTCTACAATGAGCAGTTCTTC.

The rearrangement joins TRBV7-9 to TRBJ2-2; TRBD1 is a possible D gene (6 bases). Trimming cost V 5 bases and J 1 base, with 11 bases left between them. The CDR3 totals 15 residues. Germline V gene lookup returns CDR1 SEHNR and CDR2 FQNEAQ (reference sequence). The CDR3 reads CASSRMTGNTGELFF. CDR3 DNA: TGTGCCAGCAGCCGAATGACAGGGAACACCGGGGAGCTGTTTTTT. Looking up the rest from reference TRBV7-9 and TRBJ2-2 gives the full variable domain: DTGVSQNPRHKITKRGQNVTFRCDPISEHNRLYWYRQTLGQGPEFLTYFQNEAQLEKSRLLSDRFSAERPKGSFSTLEIQRTEQGDSAMYLCASSRMTGNTGELFFGEGSRLTVL.

The chain uses TRBV29-1 and TRBJ2-5; 7 bases agree with TRBD2. The J call may not be correct, given that the DNA end is closer to TRBJ2-7. Germline assignment: CDR1 SQVTM and CDR2 ANQGSEA. This CDR3 has 16 amino acids. CDR3 region: CSVEGGEEWASYEQYF. CDR3 coding DNA: TGCAGCGTTGAGGGGGGGGAGGAGTGGGCCAGCTACGAGCAGTACTTC.

The chain links TRBV9 to TRBJ2-3; no definite D call. With 0 bases removed from V and 4 bases from J, the gap between germline ends came to 9 bases. The germline V gene has CDR1 SGDLS and CDR2 YYNGEE. This CDR3 contains 14 residues. The CDR3 DNA sequence: TGTGCCAGCAGCGTAGTTCAGATTCCAGATACGCAGTATTTT. This codes for CASSVVQIPDTQYF.

The rearrangement uses TRBV19 and TRBJ2-5; the match to TRBD1 covers 8 bases. The CDR3 is made up of 15 amino acids. Trimming took 6 bases from V and 4 from J; bases not matched to a gene: 10. Germline CDR1 is LNHDA and CDR2 is SQIVND (reference sequence). DNA for the CDR3: TGTGCCAGTAGAGGGACAGGCTTGACTCGAGAGACCCAGTACTTC. Residues: CASRGTGLTRETQYF.

This clone was detected a few times. J is TRBJ1-6 and V is TRBV6-5; D is ambiguous. The V end lost 7 bases, the J end lost 7 bases, and 14 bases lay between the germline ends. CDR1 is MNHEY and CDR2 is SVGAGI in the germline V gene. The CDR3 contains 14 residues. The CDR3 DNA sequence: TGTGCCAGCACCGGGGAAATTGCCAATTCACCCCTCCACTTT. Protein sequence: CASTGEIANSPLHF.

The chain uses TRBV6-1 and TRBJ2-7; 8 bases align to TRBD1. Germline V gives CDR1 MNHNS, CDR2 SASEGT. The ends lost 7 bases at V and 3 bases at J; junction bases unmatched: 5. This CDR3 has 13 amino acids. CDR3 protein: CASKGTGLYEQYF. The CDR3 coding sequence is TGTGCCAGCAAAGGGACAGGCCTCTACGAGCAGTACTTC.

V and J are TRBV11-2 and TRBJ2-7; TRBD2 might be the D (5 bases). Trimming shortened V by 6 bases and J by 0 bases, and 12 bases separated the two germline ends. The CDR3 extends over 14 amino acids. Looked up from germline, CDR1 is SGHAT and CDR2 is FQNNGV. The DNA for the CDR3 is TGTGCCAGCAGTGTGGGCGGGTACTCCTACGAGCAGTACTTC. Protein: CASSVGGYSYEQYF. The full variable domain, rest sourced from reference TRBV11-2 and TRBJ2-7, is EAGVAQSPRYKIIEKRQSVAFWCNPISGHATLYWYQQILGQGPKLLIQFQNNGVVDDSQLPKDRFSAERLKGVDSTLKIQPAKLEDSAVYLCASSVGGYSYEQYFGPGTRLTVT.

The V gene is TRBV28, the J gene TRBJ2-1, with 13 bases lining up with TRBD2. Germline-derived CDR1 and CDR2 are MDHEN and SYDVKM. V shed 5 bases and J 0 bases; nucleotides not matched to a gene: 13. The CDR3 covers 20 residues. For the CDR3, the DNA is TGTGCCAGCAGTCTACCCGGGACTAGCGGGACCTTTAGCTCCTACAATGAGCAGTTCTTC. This encodes CASSLPGTSGTFSSYNEQFF.

The CDR3 spells CASGIPISGANVLTF. CDR3 DNA sequence: TGTGCCAGCGGTATACCGATCTCTGGGGCCAACGTCCTGACTTTC. The rearrangement links TRBV28 to TRBJ2-6; D is ambiguous. CDR1 MDHEN and CDR2 SYDVKM come from the germline V gene. The length of the CDR3 is 15 residues. V shed 8 bases and J shed 0 bases, with 11 bases lying between them.

The count of this clone is one. The chain recombines TRBV5-4 with TRBJ1-2; 8 bases agree with TRBD1. V was pared by 4 bases and J by 0 bases, with 5 bases of the junction left unmatched. The germline V gene has CDR1 SGHNT and CDR2 YYREEE (reference sequence). The CDR3 is 15 amino acids. This CDR3 is CASSPQGASNYGYTF. The CDR3 bases are TGTGCCAGCAGCCCCCAGGGGGCTTCTAACTATGGCTACACCTTC.

A few counts support this clone. The genes are TRBV15 and TRBJ1-2; D is possibly TRBD1 (6 bases). Trimming removed 0 bases from V and 6 bases from J, with 17 bases in between. Germline CDR1 LNHNV, CDR2 YYDKDF (reference sequence). The CDR3 sequence is 16 residues long. CDR3 region: CATSRDRGGSSHGYTF. CDR3 sequence (DNA): TGTGCCACCAGCAGAGATCGGGGGGGCAGTTCCCATGGCTACACCTTC.

This chain joins TRBV11-3 and TRBJ2-1; TRBD2 agrees at 11 bases. With 1 base clipped from V and 8 bases from J, the junction kept 4 bases outside the gene matches. CDR1 is SGHNT and CDR2 is YENEEA in the germline V gene. The CDR3 length is 15 residues. The CDR3 spells CASSLGGLAADEQFF. As DNA, the CDR3 is TGTGCCAGCAGCTTAGGGGGACTAGCGGCCGATGAGCAGTTCTTC. The full variable domain, in which reference TRBV11-3 and TRBJ2-1 provide the parts outside the CDR3, is EAGVVQSPRYKIIEKKQPVAFWCNPISGHNTLYWYLQNLGQGPELLIRYENEEAVDDSQLPKDRFSAERLKGVDSTLKIQPAELGDSAVYLCASSLGGLAADEQFFGPGTRLTVL.

The chain uses TRBV5-1 and TRBJ2-1; 13 bases are shared with TRBD2. Trimming at V came to 1 base and at J to 7 bases, leaving 14 bases not matched to a gene. The CDR3 spans 19 residues. Germline CDR1 reads SGHRS; CDR2 reads YFSETQ. The DNA of the CDR3 is TGCGCCAGCAGCTTGACCGGACTAGCGGGAGATACGGTGGGAAATGAGCAGTTCTTC. Encoded protein: CASSLTGLAGDTVGNEQFF. Variable domain in full (rest from reference TRBV5-1 and TRBJ2-1): KAGVTQTPRYLIKTRGQQVTLSCSPISGHRSVSWYQQTPGQGLQFLFEYFSETQRNKGNFPGRFSGRQFSNSRSEMNVSTLELGDSALYLCASSLTGLAGDTVGNEQFFGPGTRLTVL.

This sequence joins TRBV7-2 and TRBJ2-1, with 7 bases matching TRBD1. With 5 bases clipped from V and 1 base from J, the junction kept 11 bases outside the gene matches. The CDR3 runs to 17 residues. Per the germline V gene, CDR1 is SGHTA and CDR2 is FQGNSA. CDR3 loop: CASSRYTGEWSYNEQFF. DNA for the CDR3: TGTGCCAGCAGCCGGTATACAGGGGAGTGGTCCTACAATGAGCAGTTCTTC.

This sequence joins TRBV28 and TRBJ1-1; D is possibly TRBD1 (5 bases). V lost 3 bases to trimming and J lost 8 bases, with 13 bases between them. The CDR3 consists of 13 residues. CDR1 and CDR2 (germline): MDHEN, SYDVKM. The CDR3 region is CASSLQGSLEAFF. The DNA for the CDR3 is TGTGCCAGCAGTTTGCAGGGAAGTCTCGAAGCTTTCTTT.

CDR3 loop: CASSSTGSGETQYF. CDR3 nucleotide sequence: TGTGCCAGCAGCTCGACAGGGTCCGGAGAGACCCAGTACTTC. The V and J genes are TRBV7-8 and TRBJ2-5; 7 bases fit TRBD1. The junction had 6 bases not matched to a gene; V was cut back by 4 bases and J by 4 bases. The germline V gene has CDR1 SGHVS and CDR2 FQNEAQ. The CDR3 length is 14 residues.

The chain recombines TRBV7-3 with TRBJ2-5; 8 bases fit TRBD1. J was trimmed by 7 bases and V by 5 bases; bases with no gene match: 6. The CDR3 is made up of 13 amino acids. From germline, CDR1 is SGHTA and CDR2 FQGTGA. This chain's CDR3 is CASSSLGTGTQYF. The CDR3, as DNA: TGTGCCAGCAGCAGCTTGGGGACAGGGACCCAGTACTTC.

The V gene is TRBV18, the J gene TRBJ2-6; 11 positions match TRBD1. V was clipped by 4 bases and J by 1 base; unmatched bases: 6. Germline V lookup: CDR1 KGHSH, CDR2 LQKENI. The CDR3 loop spans 18 amino acids. The CDR3 DNA follows: TGTGCCAGCTCACGAACCGGGACAGGGGGTTCTGGGGCCAACGTCCTGACTTTC. As protein: CASSRTGTGGSGANVLTF.